This T cell receptor beta chain was recovered during a study of blood T cells in healthy people across ages. Primers used in a second PCR of roughly 7 to 11 cycles were a sample-barcoded 5' primer and a J-beta primer mix. Each cDNA molecule carried a tag from a template-switch adaptor that contained 12 random nucleotides. TCRdb recomputed calls from the 5' RACE reads with MiXCR, one row per CDR3 protein. The sample has roughly 1,000,000 distinct CDR3 sequences, about 23% seen once. Each sample provided at least 5.5 micrograms of extracted total RNA. V shed 6 bases and J shed 4 bases, with 11 bases lying between them. CDR3 size: 13 residues. The same data also went into a second study, on T cells of mothers and their children.

The clonotype was recovered from a girl aged 2 to 10 in good health. Sequenced: blood. This rearrangement joins TRBV12-3 or TRBV12-4 to TRBJ2-3, with D possibly matching TRBD1 (5 bases). The CDR3 loop is CASRIRGSDTQYF. Written as DNA, the CDR3 is TGTGCCAGCAGAATAAGGGGATCAGATACGCAGTATTTT.